This T cell receptor beta chain was documented in a study of early T cells in non-severe SARS-CoV-2 infection. This clonotype was detected a few times. Its antigen remains unidentified. Individual cDNA molecules carried attached unique molecular identifiers. Via MiXCR, TCRdb re-called the 5' RACE reads, giving one row per CDR3 protein. The sample carries about 92,000 distinct CDR3 sequences, 16% recorded once. Whole-study results and caveats: Comparison of clonotypes with VDJdb favored anti-spike CD8 responses while missing private and CD4 specificities.

This CDR3 is built from 16 residues. Germline lookup yields CDR1 SGHAT and CDR2 FQNNGV. The J segment lost 2 bases and the V segment lost 1 base, leaving 5 bases of the junction unmatched. The source is an adult who was a healthcare worker with PCR-confirmed SARS-CoV-2 infection or an uninfected control (not recorded which). The sequenced sample was whole blood. This chain joins TRBV11-2 and TRBJ2-1; TRBD2 agrees at 7 bases. CDR3 in DNA: TGTGCCAGCAGCTTAGTGTCTAGCGGAACCTACAATGAGCAGTTCTTC. As protein: CASSLVSSGTYNEQFF.